Listed here are 17 T cell receptor beta chains from one sample, sequenced in a study of T cells after yellow fever vaccination. TCRdb re-called the 5' RACE reads with MiXCR, one entry per CDR3 protein. Of nearly 550,000 distinct CDR3 sequences in the sample, 19% were seen once. Sequenced material: PBMCs, taken 15 days after the yellow fever booster vaccination. The receptors here all came from a man younger than 40 who received the YFV17D yellow fever vaccine.

The chain recombines TRBV9 with TRBJ2-7; D remains unclear. Per germline, CDR1 SGDLS and CDR2 YYNGEE. V was pared by 0 bases and J by 1 base, with 8 bases between. This CDR3 is built from 14 residues. The CDR3 region has the DNA TGTGCCAGCAGCGTAGATTGGGTTTCCTACGAGCAGTACTTC. This codes for CASSVDWVSYEQYF.

This clonotype was seen more than once but under ten times. J is TRBJ2-2 and V is TRBV28, with 9 bases fitting TRBD1. The CDR3 length is 16 residues. V was clipped by 4 bases and J by 6 bases; unmatched bases: 9. CDR1 is MDHEN and CDR2 is SYDVKM in the germline V gene. The CDR3 region has the DNA TGTGCCAGCAGTTCTAACAGGGGGCGCCGTCCCGGGGAGCTGTTTTTT. Its translation is CASSSNRGRRPGELFF.

The chain is built from TRBV20-1 and TRBJ2-1; 7 nucleotides match TRBD1. Germline loops: CDR1 DFQATT, CDR2 SNEGSKA (reference sequence). Trimming removed 5 bases from V and 2 bases from J; junction bases left unmatched: 9. The length of the CDR3 is 15 residues. The CDR3 nucleotides read TGCAGTGCTGATACCGGGACAGCGGCCTACAATGAGCAGTTCTTC. This encodes CSADTGTAAYNEQFF.

This chain uses TRBV20-1 with TRBJ2-7; TRBD2 is a possible D gene (6 bases). The CDR3 extends over 14 amino acids. Per germline, CDR1 DFQATT and CDR2 SNEGSKA (reference sequence). The ends were cut back, 6 bases at V and 0 bases at J, with 15 bases in the middle. CDR3 nucleotide sequence: TGCAGTGCCAAGGACGGGACTCTCTCCTACGAGCAGTACTTC. As protein: CSAKDGTLSYEQYF.

This clonotype was found a few times. CDR3: CASSLLVLVNEQFF. The CDR3 DNA reads as TGTGCCAGCAGCTTATTGGTGCTAGTCAATGAGCAGTTCTTC. The chain combines TRBV7-2 with TRBJ2-1; no reliable D call. CDR1 and CDR2 (germline): SGHTA, FQGNSA. V was cut by 2 bases and J by 6 bases, with 11 bases left in between. The CDR3 sequence is 14 residues long. The complete variable domain, with remaining parts taken from reference TRBV7-2 and TRBJ2-1, reads GAGVSQSPSNKVTEKGKDVELRCDPISGHTALYWYRQSLGQGLEFLIYFQGNSAPDKSGLPSDRFSAERTGGSVSTLTIQRTQQEDSAVYLCASSLLVLVNEQFFGPGTRLTVL.

This clonotype was observed a handful of times. CDR3 sequence: CSVTTSTYEQYF. CDR3 DNA: TGCAGCGTTACAACTAGTACCTACGAGCAGTACTTC. This chain connects TRBV29-1 to TRBJ2-7, with D perhaps TRBD2 (5 bases). V lost 5 bases, J lost 2 bases, and 10 bases lay in between. This CDR3 comprises 12 residues. Germline-derived CDR1 and CDR2 are SQVTM and ANQGSEA.

This clonotype appeared a few times. The V and J genes are TRBV20-1 and TRBJ2-5; no firm D call. The CDR3 runs to 11 residues. In germline, CDR1 is DFQATT, CDR2 SNEGSKA (reference sequence). Trimming left V 7 bases short and J 1 base short, with 7 bases between. The CDR3 is CSGQLQETQYF. The CDR3 bases are TGCAGTGGGCAGCTCCAAGAGACCCAGTACTTC.

This sequence joins TRBV5-6 and TRBJ1-2; 7 nucleotides align to TRBD1. Germline values: CDR1 SGHDT, CDR2 YYEEEE. The J segment lost 8 bases and the V segment lost 5 bases, leaving 6 bases of the junction unmatched. The CDR3 contains 12 residues. CDR3 in amino acids: CASRSTGVGYTF. Written as DNA, the CDR3 is TGTGCCAGCAGGTCTACAGGGGTCGGCTACACCTTC.

The J gene is TRBJ2-1, the V gene TRBV7-6; 9 bases agree with TRBD2. The CDR3 spans 15 residues. The germline V gene encodes CDR1 SGHVS and CDR2 FNYEAQ. With 6 bases clipped from V and 5 bases from J, the junction kept 8 bases outside the gene matches. CDR3 DNA sequence: TGTGCCAGCAGAGCGCAAGCGGGAGGAAACAATGAGCAGTTCTTC. As protein: CASRAQAGGNNEQFF.

This rearrangement joins TRBV4-3 to TRBJ2-5; D uncertain. The CDR3 length is 14 residues. V was trimmed by 0 bases and J by 3 bases, leaving 8 bases between them. The germline V gene encodes CDR1 LGHNA and CDR2 YSLEER. CDR3 nucleotide sequence: TGCGCCAGCAGCCAAGAAGTTTCCAAAGAGACCCAGTACTTC. Protein sequence: CASSQEVSKETQYF.

This clonotype was picked up a small number of times. CDR3 loop: CAISVGEGTQYF. In DNA form, the CDR3 reads TGTGCCATCAGTGTGGGGGAAGGAACCCAGTACTTC. J is TRBJ2-5 and V is TRBV10-3; D could derive from TRBD1 or TRBD2 (5 bases each). This CDR3 spans 12 amino acids. CDR1 and CDR2 from the germline V gene are ENHRY and SYGVKD. Trimming stripped 4 bases from V and 8 bases from J, with 11 bases between.

V is TRBV28 and J is TRBJ2-5; 7 bases map to TRBD2. V shed 6 bases and J 4 bases; nucleotides not matched to a gene: 8. The CDR3 is made up of 14 amino acids. CDR1 and CDR2 (germline): MDHEN, SYDVKM. This CDR3 reads CASRWEGSSETQYF. The CDR3 DNA reads as TGTGCCAGCAGATGGGAGGGGAGTTCAGAGACCCAGTACTTC.

V and J are TRBV23-1 and TRBJ2-3; D is unclear. TRBV23-1 is classed as an ORF, of uncertain function. This CDR3 contains 14 residues. Trimming left V 11 bases short and J 1 base short, with 16 bases between. The DNA for the CDR3 is TGCGCCTGCTACTTAAGCGTACGCACAGATACGCAGTATTTT. Its translation is CACYLSVRTDTQYF.

This clonotype was observed a few times. CDR3 nucleotides: TGTGCCACCGGGAGTACGCCAGATACGCAGTATTTT. Protein sequence: CATGSTPDTQYF. This chain connects TRBV7-9 to TRBJ2-3, with D possibly matching TRBD2 (6 bases). This CDR3 contains 12 residues. Trimming stripped 10 bases from V and 4 bases from J, with 12 bases between. Germline CDR1 is SEHNR and CDR2 is FQNEAQ (reference sequence).

This sequence joins TRBV6-1 and TRBJ2-2; 11 bases are shared with TRBD1. This CDR3 is built from 14 residues. The trim removed 6 bases at V and 7 bases at J, leaving 4 bases unmatched. Germline lookup yields CDR1 MNHNS and CDR2 SASEGT. The CDR3 region has the DNA TGTGCCAGCAGACGAGGGACAGGGGGCGGGGAGCTGTTTTTT. Protein: CASRRGTGGGELFF.

The table lists this clonotype with a few counts. The chain has TRBV28 and TRBJ2-2, with D tentatively TRBD1 or TRBD2 (5 bases each). This CDR3 spans 14 amino acids. The V end lost 2 bases, the J end lost 7 bases, and 11 bases lay between the germline ends. Germline lookup yields CDR1 MDHEN and CDR2 SYDVKM. The CDR3 DNA sequence: TGTGCCAGCAGTTTAACGGGACCAAGCGGGGAGCTGTTTTTT. Its protein product is CASSLTGPSGELFF.

This clonotype was seen only a few times. The gene calls are TRBV5-4 and TRBJ2-6; the match to TRBD2 covers 7 bases. Losses at the gene ends were 3 bases for V and 0 bases for J; bases not matched to a gene: 3. CDR3 length equals 16 residues. Germline values: CDR1 SGHNT, CDR2 YYREEE (reference sequence). DNA for the CDR3: TGTGCCAGCAGCTCCCTAGCGGCCTCTGGGGCCAACGTCCTGACTTTC. As protein: CASSSLAASGANVLTF.